The 3 T cell receptor beta chains below were found in one sample sequenced in a study of blood T cell repertoires in COVID-19. Some clones are missing from TCRdb's copy, which holds only in-frame ones; the method was immunoSEQ multiplex PCR. The data contain around 73,000 clones, approximately 83% of them singletons. The sample consisted of peripheral blood. The receptors stem from a human donor in a cohort sampled during active COVID-19.

This chain links TRBV5-4 with TRBJ2-7, with D maybe TRBD1 (6 bases). The V gene lost 4 bases and the J gene lost 2 bases, with 13 bases spanning the gap. This CDR3 region has 14 residues. CDR1 and CDR2 from the germline V gene are SGHNT and YYREEE (reference sequence). Here the CDR3 reads CASSLQGAAYEQYF. The CDR3 nucleotides read TGTGCCAGCAGCCTACAGGGAGCAGCCTACGAGCAGTACTTC.

This chain uses TRBV5-1 with TRBJ1-5; perhaps TRBD1 as D (6 bases). CDR1 SGHRS and CDR2 YFSETQ come from the germline V gene. Trimming cost V 0 bases and J 4 bases, with 8 bases left between them. This CDR3 has 14 amino acids. CDR3 sequence reads: CASSLGGGNQPQHF. The CDR3 DNA sequence: TGCGCCAGCAGCTTGGGAGGGGGTAATCAGCCCCAGCATTTT.

V usage is TRBV9 and J usage is TRBJ1-5; possible D gene TRBD1, 5 bases. Germline assignment: CDR1 SGDLS and CDR2 YYNGEE. V was clipped by 4 bases and J by 4 bases, with 12 bases between them. This CDR3 has 14 residues. CDR3 sequence (DNA): TGTGCCAGCAGCCCCGACGGGGGGAATCAGCCCCAGCATTTT. Its translation is CASSPDGGNQPQHF.